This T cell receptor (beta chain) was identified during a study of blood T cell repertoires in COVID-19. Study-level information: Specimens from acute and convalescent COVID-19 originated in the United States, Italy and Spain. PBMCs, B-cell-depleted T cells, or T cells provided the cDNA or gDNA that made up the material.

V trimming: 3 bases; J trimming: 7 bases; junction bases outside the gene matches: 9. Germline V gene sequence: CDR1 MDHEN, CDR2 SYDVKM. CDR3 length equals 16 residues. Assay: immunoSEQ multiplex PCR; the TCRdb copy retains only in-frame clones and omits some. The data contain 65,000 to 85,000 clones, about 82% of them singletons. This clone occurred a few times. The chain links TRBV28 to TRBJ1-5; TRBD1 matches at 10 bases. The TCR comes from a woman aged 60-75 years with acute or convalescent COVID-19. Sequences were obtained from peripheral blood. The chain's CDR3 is CASSFRDRGPQQPQHF. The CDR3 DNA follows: TGTGCCAGCAGTTTCCGCGACAGGGGGCCTCAACAGCCCCAGCATTTT. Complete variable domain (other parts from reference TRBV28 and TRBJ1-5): DVKVTQSSRYLVKRTGEKVFLECVQDMDHENMFWYRQDPGLGLRLIYFSYDVKMKEKGDIPEGYSVSREKKERFSLILESASTNQTSMYLCASSFRDRGPQQPQHFGDGTRLSIL.